The 21 T cell receptor beta chains below all came from one sample that was sequenced in a study of Ad26.COV2.S vaccination and SARS-CoV-2 variants (dated by TCRdb to the early 2020s). The library was produced with the immunoSEQ multiplex PCR assay. The immuneACCESS repertoire file appears here via TCRdb, limited to in-frame rearrangements. These files lack a portion of the clones; in checked studies, under half of the deficit traces to unresolved V genes, and the cause of the others is not known. The sample records roughly 380,000 clones, around 86% of which are singletons. The biggest ten clones account for around 3.7% of the sample. The treatment or condition label here, explained by the study, means: over 15 received Ad26.COV2.S at low or high dose, single or two shots; about 5 received placebo; per-sample allocation not given. Repertoires of vaccine and placebo recipients were sequenced from samples taken on day 63 after the first injection.

The material was peripheral blood, obtained in a trial of Ad26.COV2.S vaccine versus placebo. These receptors were taken from a person between 18 and 59 years old who received the Ad26.COV2.S COVID-19 vaccine or a placebo.

V gene TRBV18 combines with J gene TRBJ2-5, with D maybe TRBD1 (6 bases). Per the germline V gene, CDR1 is KGHSH and CDR2 is LQKENI. The V and J ends lost 2 bases and 3 bases respectively, with 13 bases between them. The CDR3 runs to 15 residues. As DNA, the CDR3 is TGTGCCAGCTCACCAAGGCAGGGGTCGAAAGAGACCCAGTACTTC. Its protein is CASSPRQGSKETQYF.

V gene TRBV6-5 combines with J gene TRBJ2-6; maybe TRBD2 (6 bases). From germline, CDR1 is MNHEY and CDR2 SVGAGI. CDR3 size: 14 residues. CDR3 in DNA: TGTGGGTCTGGAGGGGACTCTGGGGCCAACGTCCTGACTTTC. Protein product: CGSGGDSGANVLTF.

V is TRBV2 and J is TRBJ1-4, with D hard to call. The V and J ends lost 4 bases and 7 bases respectively, with 4 bases between them. Germline assignment: CDR1 SNHLY and CDR2 FYNNEI. The CDR3 is 11 amino acids. The CDR3 coding sequence is TGTGCCAGCAGTGTTCTTGAAAAACTGTTTTTT. Its translation is CASSVLEKLFF.

This clone was found a few times. Other DNA sequences in the same sample also yield this CDR3. V gene TRBV12-3 or TRBV12-4 combines with J gene TRBJ1-5, with no clear D. V lost 6 bases and J lost 0, with 6 bases in between. The CDR3 is 13 amino acids. Here the CDR3 DNA reads TGTGCCAGCAGGGCATATAGCAATCAGCCCCAGCATTTT. It yields the protein CASRAYSNQPQHF.

The chain couples TRBV7-6 to TRBJ2-7; D may be TRBD1 (6 bases). Trimming cost V 1 base and J 7 bases, with 17 bases left between them. The CDR3 totals 15 residues. The V gene's germline CDR1 is SGHVS and CDR2 FNYEAQ. CDR3 nucleotide sequence: TGTGCCAGCAGCTTAGGGCGGCCAGGGGCAGGTGAGCAGTACTTC. Translation gives CASSLGRPGAGEQYF.

The rearrangement uses TRBV29-1 and TRBJ2-2, with TRBD1 matching 8 bases. Germline trimming cut 7 bases from V and 4 bases from J; bases unmatched to any gene: 2. The germline gives CDR1 SQVTM, CDR2 ANQGSEA. The CDR3 has 12 residues. The CDR3 DNA follows: TGCAGCGCTACAGGGGGCACCGGGGAGCTGTTTTTT. This encodes CSATGGTGELFF.

V and J are TRBV6-5 and TRBJ2-7, with a possible D match to TRBD1 (6 bases). Trimming removed 6 bases from V and 3 bases from J, with 12 bases in between. The V gene's germline CDR1 is MNHEY and CDR2 SVGAGI. CDR3 size: 13 residues. The CDR3 DNA sequence: TGTGCCAGCAGCATCCGGACAGACTACGAGCAGTACTTC. It encodes CASSIRTDYEQYF.

This chain joins TRBV15 and TRBJ1-3, with D possibly being TRBD1 (5 bases). This CDR3 has 17 residues. Germline lookup yields CDR1 LNHNV and CDR2 YYDKDF (reference sequence). The V end lost 0 bases, the J end lost 2 bases, and 14 bases lay between the germline ends. In nucleotides, the CDR3 is TGTGCCACCAGCAGAGATACTTCCCGGGGCCCTGGAAACACCATATATTTT. Amino acids: CATSRDTSRGPGNTIYF.

There are a few counts of this clone. The gene calls are TRBV2 and TRBJ1-1; D not certain. CDR1 SNHLY and CDR2 FYNNEI come from the germline V gene. The CDR3 consists of 15 residues. Trimming stripped 1 base from V and 1 base from J, with 10 bases between. The CDR3 DNA is TGTGCCAGCAGTGAAGTTGGCATCCCGAACACTGAAGCTTTCTTT. The encoded protein is CASSEVGIPNTEAFF.

The V and J genes are TRBV30 and TRBJ1-2, with 10 nucleotides matching TRBD1. CDR3 length equals 14 residues. Trimming cost V 0 bases and J 7 bases; bases outside gene matches: 5. Looked up from germline, CDR1 is GTSNPN and CDR2 is SVGIG (reference sequence). The CDR3 region has the DNA TGTGCCTGGAGTGTTGGACAGGGGGTTGGTGGCTACACCTTC. Protein product: CAWSVGQGVGGYTF.

The genes are TRBV12-3 or TRBV12-4 and TRBJ1-2, with a tentative D call TRBD1 (5 bases). The CDR3 totals 13 residues. V dropped 7 bases and J dropped 5 bases, with 14 bases sitting between them. CDR3 DNA: TGTGCCAGCAACCGAGGACAAGGGTATGGCTACACCTTC. This sequence encodes CASNRGQGYGYTF.

The chain joins TRBV11-3 to TRBJ2-1, with TRBD2 matching over 12 bases. This CDR3 region has 16 residues. Germline V gene data show CDR1 as SGHNT and CDR2 as YENEEA. J lost 9 bases, V lost 0 bases, and 6 bases had no gene match. The CDR3 DNA reads as TGTGCCAGCAGCTTAGATTCAGGACTAGCGGGGAGTGAGCAGTTCTTC. It specifies CASSLDSGLAGSEQFF. The entire variable domain, with the rest obtained from reference TRBV11-3 and TRBJ2-1, is as follows: EAGVVQSPRYKIIEKKQPVAFWCNPISGHNTLYWYLQNLGQGPELLIRYENEEAVDDSQLPKDRFSAERLKGVDSTLKIQPAELGDSAVYLCASSLDSGLAGSEQFFGPGTRLTVL.

This chain links TRBV9 with TRBJ1-1, with no clear D. Trimming shortened V by 0 bases and J by 3 bases, and 15 bases separated the two germline ends. Looked up from germline, CDR1 is SGDLS and CDR2 is YYNGEE. CDR3 length: 16 residues. This CDR3 is CASSVATSWRDTEAFF. For the CDR3, the DNA is TGTGCCAGCAGCGTAGCTACATCCTGGCGGGACACTGAAGCTTTCTTT.

J is TRBJ2-7 and V is TRBV12-3 or TRBV12-4, with D maybe TRBD1 (6 bases). CDR3 size: 13 residues. The V and J ends lost 5 bases and 3 bases respectively, with 11 bases between them. DNA of the CDR3: TGTGCCAGCAGTATCGGACAGAACTACGAGCAGTACTTC. Encoded protein: CASSIGQNYEQYF.

V gene TRBV7-9 combines with J gene TRBJ1-1, with a weak D call TRBD1 (5 bases). Germline lookup yields CDR1 SEHNR and CDR2 FQNEAQ (reference sequence). V shed 5 bases and J shed 6 bases, with 13 bases lying between them. The CDR3 length is 13 residues. CDR3 in DNA: TGTGCCAGCAGCCCTGAGGCAGGGTCTGAAGCTTTCTTT. It yields the protein CASSPEAGSEAFF.

The chain recombines TRBV28 with TRBJ2-7, with 7 bases that match TRBD1. The V segment lost 6 bases and the J segment 2 bases; nucleotides outside the gene matches: 10. The CDR3 is made up of 15 amino acids. The germline V gene encodes CDR1 MDHEN and CDR2 SYDVKM. CDR3 DNA: TGTGCCAGCAGCCCTCCTCGGGACAGAGCCTACGAGCAGTACTTC. It is translated as CASSPPRDRAYEQYF.

The chain recombines TRBV21-1 with TRBJ2-7; the D segment call TRBD2 is taken from the table without a DNA check. TRBV21-1 is tagged as a pseudogene. The CDR3 spans 18 residues. CDR3 amino acids: CASSKSPSGGPNSYEQYF. For the CDR3, the DNA is TGTGCCAGCAGCAAGTCGCCGAGCGGGGGGCCTAACTCCTACGAGCAGTACTTC.

This chain connects TRBV9 to TRBJ2-7; the match to TRBD1 covers 10 bases. Trimming at V came to 6 bases and at J to 3 bases, leaving 6 bases not matched to a gene. This CDR3 is built from 14 residues. The V gene's germline CDR1 is SGDLS and CDR2 YYNGEE. This chain's CDR3 is CASTPGQGFYEQYF. CDR3 nucleotides: TGTGCCAGCACCCCGGGACAGGGGTTCTACGAGCAGTACTTC.

The chain uses TRBV2 and TRBJ2-7; D is unclear. Germline V gene lookup returns CDR1 SNHLY and CDR2 FYNNEI. The CDR3 is 14 residues long. V was pared by 4 bases and J by 7 bases, with 17 bases between. In DNA, the CDR3 is TGTGCCAGCAGTGTTAACTGGGCCCCCGGGGAGCAGTACTTC. Translating gives CASSVNWAPGEQYF.

The chain has TRBV2 and TRBJ1-6, with unresolved D. The CDR3 spans 14 residues. Trimming left V 6 bases short and J 5 bases short, with 11 bases between. Germline V gene lookup returns CDR1 SNHLY and CDR2 FYNNEI. The CDR3 loop reads CASRATDHNSPLHF. CDR3 DNA: TGTGCCAGCAGGGCTACGGACCATAATTCACCCCTCCACTTT.

The count of this clone is one. The rearrangement uses TRBV7-3 and TRBJ2-1; 10 bases align to TRBD2. With 3 bases clipped from V and 8 bases from J, the junction kept 7 bases outside the gene matches. Germline CDR1 SGHTA, CDR2 FQGTGA. The CDR3 loop spans 15 amino acids. Here the CDR3 DNA reads TGTGCCAGCAGCTTGAGAGCGGGGGGGCGCGATGAGCAGTTCTTC. Translation gives CASSLRAGGRDEQFF.